This is a list of T cell receptor beta chains from one sample in a study of blood T cells in healthy people across ages. MiXCR was run by TCRdb on the 5' RACE reads, yielding one entry per CDR3 protein. Found here are roughly 2 million distinct CDR3 sequences, around 50% of them singletons; the top ten hold about 2.1%. The material sequenced was blood. The receptors stem from a woman aged 40 to 50 in good health. Both conserved end residues are part of each CDR3. The D gene is left open where the match is weak. A clone size is listed for some rows: how often the clone was seen (once, few, many), or a class if it is expanded.

J gene	D gene	V gene	clone size	CDR3 protein	CDR3 DNA
TRBJ2-7	-	TRBV11-2	once	CASSEVTWGEQYF	TGTGCCAGCAGCGAGGTGACGTGGGGCGAGCAGTACTTC
TRBJ2-1	-	TRBV2	-	CASTVGAYNEQFF	TGTGCCAGCACCGTAGGGGCCTACAATGAGCAGTTCTTC
TRBJ1-1	TRBD1	TRBV20-1	-	CSACDRADTEAFF	TGCAGTGCTTGCGACAGGGCCGACACTGAAGCTTTCTTT
TRBJ2-1	TRBD2	TRBV7-2	-	CASSQGLAGGIYNEQFF	TGTGCCAGCAGCCAGGGACTAGCGGGGGGGATTTACAATGAGCAGTTCTTC
TRBJ1-2	-	TRBV6-1	-	CANRPGWNYGYTF	TGTGCCAACAGACCAGGGTGGAACTATGGCTACACCTTC
TRBJ2-1	-	TRBV7-9	-	CASSLTAVQFF	TGTGCCAGCAGCTTAACGGCGGTCCAGTTCTTC
TRBJ2-3	-	TRBV2	-	CASTEGLATSTDTQYF	TGTGCCAGCACCGAGGGTCTAGCGACTAGCACAGATACGCAGTATTTT
TRBJ2-2	TRBD2	TRBV3-1	-	CAGSQGVGGGSNTGELFF	TGTGCCGGCAGCCAAGGGGTAGGCGGGGGGTCGAACACCGGGGAGCTGTTTTTT
TRBJ2-1	TRBD2	TRBV6-6	few	CATLSGPEQFF	TGTGCCACCCTTAGCGGGCCTGAGCAGTTCTTC
TRBJ1-1	TRBD1	TRBV20-1	-	CSARTGMGAFF	TGCAGTGCGCGGACAGGGATGGGAGCTTTCTTT
TRBJ1-2	TRBD1	TRBV28	-	CASQGDSTNYGYTF	TGTGCCAGCCAAGGGGACAGTACAAACTATGGCTACACCTTC
TRBJ2-6	TRBD1	TRBV15	many	CATSGRQGVSGANVLTF	TGTGCCACCAGCGGGCGACAGGGAGTCTCTGGGGCCAACGTCCTGACTTTC
TRBJ2-1	TRBD2	TRBV7-2	-	CASGGEELNEQFF	TGTGCCAGCGGGGGGGAGGAATTGAATGAGCAGTTCTTC
TRBJ2-4	-	TRBV6-2/TRBV6-3	-	CASSPHVPGDITGGSKNIQYF	TGTGCCAGCAGCCCGCATGTCCCGGGGGACATCACGGGCGGTAGCAAAAACATTCAGTACTTC
TRBJ1-1	TRBD1	TRBV7-2	-	CASRRDRAENTEAFF	TGTGCCAGCAGGAGGGACAGGGCCGAGAACACTGAAGCTTTCTTT
TRBJ2-1	-	TRBV20-1	-	CSAAVPQARNEQFF	TGCAGTGCTGCCGTCCCTCAAGCTCGCAATGAGCAGTTCTTC
TRBJ2-4	-	TRBV20-1	few	CSARQGGNIQYF	TGCAGTGCTAGACAGGGCGGGAACATTCAGTACTTC
TRBJ2-5	-	TRBV7-2	-	CASSLGASSQETQYF	TGTGCCAGCAGCTTAGGGGCTAGCTCTCAAGAGACCCAGTACTTC
TRBJ2-3	-	TRBV9	-	CASSGDGNTDTQYF	TGTGCCAGCAGCGGGGACGGCAACACAGATACGCAGTATTTT
TRBJ2-5	TRBD1	TRBV6-5	-	CASSPRPDRGRETQYF	TGTGCCAGCAGTCCCCGACCCGACAGGGGGCGAGAGACCCAGTACTTC
TRBJ2-3	TRBD2	TRBV5-1	-	CASSRRLGLAGGHGDTQYF	TGCGCCAGCAGCCGACGACTTGGACTAGCGGGGGGGCATGGAGATACGCAGTATTTT
TRBJ2-1	TRBD1	TRBV15	-	CATSRGQGVVYNEQFF	TGTGCCACCAGCAGAGGTCAGGGGGTGGTCTACAATGAGCAGTTCTTC
TRBJ2-7	-	TRBV12-3/TRBV12-4	-	CASSFGQIAYEQYF	TGTGCCAGCAGTTTCGGACAGATCGCCTACGAGCAGTACTTC
TRBJ2-3	-	TRBV11-2	-	CASSSLQRSADTQYF	TGTGCCAGCAGCTCCCTCCAAAGGTCAGCAGATACGCAGTATTTT
TRBJ2-1	-	TRBV7-2	few	CASSLFRTLEQFF	TGTGCCAGCAGCTTATTCCGTACGTTGGAGCAGTTCTTC
TRBJ2-7	-	TRBV12-3/TRBV12-4	-	CASRPGVPPYEQYF	TGTGCCAGCAGACCGGGGGTCCCCCCCTACGAGCAGTACTTC
TRBJ2-7	TRBD2	TRBV29-1	-	CSVTGTSGGGQYF	TGCAGCGTTACCGGGACTAGCGGAGGGGGTCAGTACTTC
TRBJ2-7	-	TRBV28	-	CASSFGGNYNEQYF	TGTGCCAGCAGTTTTGGGGGAAACTACAATGAGCAGTACTTC
TRBJ2-4	-	TRBV9	few	CASSPEGDRNIQYF	TGTGCCAGCAGCCCAGAGGGCGACAGAAACATTCAGTACTTC
TRBJ2-3	-	TRBV20-1	-	CSARGGTTDTQYF	TGCAGTGCTAGAGGCGGGACCACAGATACGCAGTATTTT
TRBJ2-7	-	TRBV28	-	CASSWGGTASYEQYF	TGTGCCAGCAGTTGGGGGGGGACAGCGTCCTACGAGCAGTACTTC
TRBJ2-5	-	TRBV20-1	once	CSARVGRQVNPGETQYF	TGCAGTGCTAGGGTGGGCCGACAGGTGAACCCGGGGGAGACCCAGTACTTC
TRBJ1-5	TRBD1	TRBV10-3	-	CAISEPPGQSNQPQHF	TGTGCCATCAGTGAGCCCCCGGGACAGAGCAATCAGCCCCAGCATTTT
TRBJ2-1	-	TRBV7-3	few	CASSLMAGIQNEQFF	TGTGCCAGCAGCTTAATGGCAGGGATCCAGAATGAGCAGTTCTTC
TRBJ2-3	TRBD2	TRBV4-3	-	CASSQDERGGTDTRYF	TGCGCCAGCAGCCAAGACGAGCGGGGGGGCACAGATACGCGGTATTTT
TRBJ2-1	TRBD2	TRBV6-2/TRBV6-3	-	CASRGGDNNEQFF	TGTGCCAGCAGGGGGGGGGATAACAATGAGCAGTTCTTC
TRBJ2-1	TRBD2	TRBV29-1	-	CSVRGGSLNEQFF	TGCAGCGTTCGGGGGGGCTCGCTGAATGAGCAGTTCTTC
TRBJ2-1	-	TRBV27	-	CASRRDQRVGYNEQFF	TGTGCCAGCAGACGGGACCAAAGGGTGGGATACAATGAGCAGTTCTTC
TRBJ2-7	-	TRBV11-3	-	CASSLNTFYEQYF	TGTGCCAGCAGCTTAAACACCTTCTACGAGCAGTACTTC
TRBJ1-2	-	TRBV7-2	-	CASSPPRGGRYGYTF	TGTGCCAGCAGCCCCCCGCGAGGAGGCCGCTATGGCTACACCTTC
TRBJ2-1	-	TRBV4-1	few	CASSQDYTDNEQFF	TGCGCCAGCAGCCAAGATTATACGGACAATGAGCAGTTCTTC
TRBJ2-1	TRBD1	TRBV2	-	CASSGRQGPNEQFF	TGTGCCAGCAGTGGGAGACAGGGACCGAATGAGCAGTTCTTC
TRBJ1-2	-	TRBV27	-	CASSSGQSYGYTF	TGTGCCAGCAGTTCTGGACAGTCCTATGGCTACACCTTC
TRBJ1-2	-	TRBV20-1	few	CSARRQAFLEGYTF	TGCAGTGCTAGAAGGCAGGCGTTCCTGGAAGGCTACACCTTC
TRBJ2-1	TRBD2	TRBV6-5	-	CASSYFVAGGPTYNEQFF	TGTGCCAGCAGTTACTTCGTGGCGGGGGGGCCCACCTACAATGAGCAGTTCTTC
TRBJ2-7	-	TRBV20-1	-	CSARPSSGRSYEQYF	TGCAGTGCTAGACCTTCGAGTGGCCGCTCCTACGAGCAGTACTTC
TRBJ1-1	TRBD1	TRBV4-3	-	CASSQTDRGHGNTEAFF	TGCGCCAGCAGCCAAACAGACAGGGGACATGGGAACACTGAAGCTTTCTTT
TRBJ2-3	TRBD1	TRBV5-1	-	CASSLWQGAYTQYF	TGCGCCAGCAGCTTGTGGCAGGGGGCATATACGCAGTATTTT
TRBJ1-1	-	TRBV6-6	-	CASSYSAGDEAFF	TGTGCCAGCAGTTACTCAGCAGGAGATGAAGCTTTCTTT